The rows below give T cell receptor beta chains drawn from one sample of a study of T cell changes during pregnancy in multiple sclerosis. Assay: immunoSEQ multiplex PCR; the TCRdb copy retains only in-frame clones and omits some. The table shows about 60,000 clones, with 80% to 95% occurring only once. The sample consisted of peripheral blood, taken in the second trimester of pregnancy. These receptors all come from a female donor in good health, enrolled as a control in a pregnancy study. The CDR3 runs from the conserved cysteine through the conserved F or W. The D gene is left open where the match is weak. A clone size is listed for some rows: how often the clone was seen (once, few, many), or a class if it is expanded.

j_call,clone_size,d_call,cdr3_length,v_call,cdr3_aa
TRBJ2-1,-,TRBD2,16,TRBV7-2,CASSLPGTSGYNEQFF
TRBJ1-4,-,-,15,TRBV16,CASSPRTVGGEKLFF
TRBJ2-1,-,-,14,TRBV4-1,CASSALPVSHEQFF
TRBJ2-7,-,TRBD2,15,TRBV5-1,CASSSKGTKIDEQYF
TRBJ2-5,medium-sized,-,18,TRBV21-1,CASSKWRLAERSRETQYF
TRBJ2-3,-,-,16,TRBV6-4,CASSDRGEVSTDTQYF
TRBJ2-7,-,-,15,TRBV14,CASSQGGLLAYEQYF
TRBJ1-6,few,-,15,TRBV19,CASSVGSSYNSPLHF
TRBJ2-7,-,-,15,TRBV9,CASSVTVTVSYEQYF
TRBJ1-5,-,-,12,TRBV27,CASSHGGQPQHF
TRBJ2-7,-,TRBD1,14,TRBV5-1,CASSGTGGGDEQYF
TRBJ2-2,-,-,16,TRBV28,CASSPAWEDGTGELFF
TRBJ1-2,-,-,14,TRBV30,CAWRAGSINYGYTF
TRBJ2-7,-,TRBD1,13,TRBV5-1,CASSRDRGHEQYF
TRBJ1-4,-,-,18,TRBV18,CASSPTQGMGATNEKLFF
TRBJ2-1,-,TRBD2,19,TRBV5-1,CASSQGPLAGVSSYNEQFF
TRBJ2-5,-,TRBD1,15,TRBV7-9,CASSSNPGQQETQYF
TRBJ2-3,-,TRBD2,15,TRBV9,CASSVTSGRTDTQYF
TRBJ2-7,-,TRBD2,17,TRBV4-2,CASSQEFGLAGLGEQYF
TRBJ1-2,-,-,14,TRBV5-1,CASNRDAANYGYTF
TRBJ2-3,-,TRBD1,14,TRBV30,CAWRGDRVLHTQYF
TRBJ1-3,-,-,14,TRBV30,CAWSDWYSGNTIYF
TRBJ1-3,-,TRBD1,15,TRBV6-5,CASRGTGGSGNTIYF
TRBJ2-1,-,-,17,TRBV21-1,CASRVAGAPSPDNEQFF
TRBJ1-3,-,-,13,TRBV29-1,CSVGPGTGNTIYF
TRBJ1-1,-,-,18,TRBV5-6,CASSTPVGGAFMNTEAFF
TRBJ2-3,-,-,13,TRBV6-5,CASSYTGIDTQYF
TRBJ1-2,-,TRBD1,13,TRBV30,CAWRRDRPYGYTF
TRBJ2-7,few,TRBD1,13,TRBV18,CASSPPGTDEQYF
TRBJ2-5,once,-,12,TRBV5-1,CASSFPKETQYF
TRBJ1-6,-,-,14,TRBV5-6,CASSLYREYSPLHF
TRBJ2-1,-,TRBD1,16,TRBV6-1,CASSEYRDRGLDEQFF
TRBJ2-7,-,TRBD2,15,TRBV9,CASSVEGTSKHEQYF
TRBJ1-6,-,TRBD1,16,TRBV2,CASSVPGQGWNSPLHF
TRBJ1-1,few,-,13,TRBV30,CAWSPPGDTEAFF
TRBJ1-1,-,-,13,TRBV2,CASMREWGGEAFF
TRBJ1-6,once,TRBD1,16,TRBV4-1,CASSIWGDRLRSPLHF
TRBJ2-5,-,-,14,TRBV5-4,CASSNPPGGETQYF
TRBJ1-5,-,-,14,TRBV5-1,CASSTGTPNQPQHF
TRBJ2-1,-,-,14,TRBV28,CASSWRGPYNEQFF
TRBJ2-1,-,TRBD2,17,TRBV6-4,CASSPALAGRDYNEQFF
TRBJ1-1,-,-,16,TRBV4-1,CASSPRGGGANTEAFF
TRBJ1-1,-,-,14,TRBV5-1,CASSSTDSNTEAFF
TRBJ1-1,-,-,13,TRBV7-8,CASSLVSDSEAFF
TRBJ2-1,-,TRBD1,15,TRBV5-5,CASIPRQGRDNEQFF
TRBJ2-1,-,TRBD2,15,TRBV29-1,CSVVLAGGRYNEQFF
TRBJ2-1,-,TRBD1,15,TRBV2,CASSRQGGSYNEQFF